This is a list of T cell receptor beta chains from one sample in a study of T cell repertoires in cytomegalovirus infection. TCRdb processed the reads anew with MiXCR; each CDR3 protein has one entry. The sample lists 480,000 or so distinct CDR3 sequences, about 10% occurring once. The sample taken for sequencing was PBMCs. All receptors derive from a human donor in good health (CMV status not recorded). Some clones in this sample may be carry-over from other donors' samples. Each CDR3 is given with its conserved first and last residue. A D gene is named only where the DNA matches it firmly. Size is stated for part of the rows, as once, few or many counts, or as a class when the clone is expanded.

>many|NA|14|TRBV2|TRBJ1-5
CASSFPGSNQPQHF
TGTGCCAGCAGTTTCCCAGGTAGCAATCAGCCCCAGCATTTT
>many|TRBD2|15|TRBV15|TRBJ2-3
CATSGLAGRTDTQYF
TGTGCCACCAGCGGTCTAGCGGGAAGAACAGATACGCAGTATTTT
>many|NA|15|TRBV7-9|TRBJ1-1
CASSFGGWVDTEAFF
TGTGCCAGCAGCTTCGGGGGGTGGGTTGACACTGAAGCTTTCTTT
>many|NA|15|TRBV7-8|TRBJ2-2
CASSLAHTDTGELFF
TGTGCCAGCAGCTTAGCCCACACAGACACCGGGGAGCTGTTTTTT
>many|NA|15|TRBV28|TRBJ2-1
CASRTGPSRRNEQFF
TGTGCCAGCAGAACCGGGCCCTCGAGGCGCAATGAGCAGTTCTTC
>NA|TRBD1|15|TRBV28|TRBJ2-5
CASSLYGQGEETQYF
TGTGCCAGCAGTTTGTACGGACAGGGAGAAGAGACCCAGTACTTC
>NA|TRBD1|16|TRBV7-1|TRBJ1-6
CVSSAVGTGYHSPLHF
TGTGTCAGCAGCGCCGTTGGGACAGGGTATCACTCACCCCTCCACTTT
>many|TRBD1|16|TRBV10-3|TRBJ2-2
CAIPAWDRANTGELFF
TGTGCCATCCCTGCCTGGGACAGAGCGAACACCGGGGAGCTGTTTTTT
>many|NA|13|TRBV28|TRBJ2-1
CASSLERANEQFF
TGTGCCAGCAGTTTGGAGCGAGCTAATGAGCAGTTCTTC
>many|NA|14|TRBV7-2|TRBJ2-5
CASSLNSFRETQYF
TGTGCCAGCAGCTTAAATTCGTTCAGAGAGACCCAGTACTTC
>many|TRBD2|13|TRBV20-1|TRBJ2-3
CSASMAGGGIQYF
TGCAGTGCTAGCATGGCGGGAGGGGGTATACAGTATTTT
>many|TRBD1|15|TRBV7-2|TRBJ2-5
CASNNRGRDQETQYF
TGTGCCAGCAATAACAGGGGGCGCGACCAAGAGACCCAGTACTTC
>NA|NA|16|TRBV15|TRBJ1-2
CATSRGALGPSYGYTF
TGTGCCACCAGCAGAGGAGCCCTTGGACCGTCCTATGGCTACACCTTC
>NA|NA|13|TRBV19|TRBJ1-2
CASSIQRDYGYTF
TGTGCCAGTAGTATCCAACGGGACTATGGCTACACCTTC
>many|NA|13|TRBV6-1|TRBJ1-2
CASRKLLNYGYTF
TGTGCCAGCAGGAAACTTTTAAACTATGGCTACACCTTC
>many|NA|16|TRBV11-1|TRBJ2-3
CASSYNPGSSTDTQYF
TGTGCCAGCAGCTACAATCCGGGGTCGAGCACAGATACGCAGTATTTT
>many|NA|16|TRBV14|TRBJ2-1
CASSQPRQVYIDEQFF
TGTGCCAGCAGCCAACCTCGACAGGTATATATCGATGAGCAGTTCTTC
>NA|TRBD2|18|TRBV6-2/TRBV6-3|TRBJ2-5
CASTGLAGAVKRQETQYF
TGTGCCAGCACCGGACTAGCGGGGGCCGTAAAGAGGCAAGAGACCCAGTACTTC
>many|TRBD2|18|TRBV15|TRBJ2-1
CATSREPPGTSGRDEQFF
TGTGCCACCAGCAGAGAGCCCCCGGGGACTAGCGGGAGAGATGAGCAGTTCTTC
>many|NA|18|TRBV6-5|TRBJ2-1
CASSYSSLAKGIGNEQFF
TGTGCCAGCAGTTACTCGAGTCTAGCAAAGGGGATTGGGAATGAGCAGTTCTTC
>NA|TRBD1|14|TRBV27|TRBJ2-5
CASSHDRGLETQYF
TGTGCCAGCAGTCACGACAGGGGTTTAGAGACCCAGTACTTC
>few|NA|16|TRBV6-7|TRBJ1-1
CASSYLPGHTTTEAFF
TGTGCCAGCAGTTACTTGCCGGGACACACTACCACTGAAGCTTTCTTT
>few|TRBD1|14|TRBV12-3/TRBV12-4|TRBJ1-2
CASSFGTGAGGYTF
TGTGCCAGCAGTTTCGGGACAGGGGCTGGTGGCTACACCTTC
>few|TRBD2|15|TRBV5-1|TRBJ2-7
CASSLALAGESEQYF
TGCGCCAGCAGCTTGGCCCTAGCGGGAGAATCCGAGCAGTACTTC
>many|NA|14|TRBV12-5|TRBJ1-1
CASGFSGDGTEAFF
TGTGCTAGTGGTTTTAGCGGGGATGGCACTGAAGCTTTCTTT
>many|NA|16|TRBV7-8|TRBJ2-2
CASSRQSGHYTGELFF
TGTGCCAGCAGCCGACAGAGTGGACACTACACCGGGGAGCTGTTTTTT
>many|TRBD1|11|TRBV20-1|TRBJ2-4
CSVQGKNIQYF
TGCAGTGTACAGGGGAAAAACATTCAGTACTTC
>many|NA|14|TRBV6-1|TRBJ2-3
CASTLGSNTDTQYF
TGTGCCAGCACCCTGGGCAGTAACACAGATACGCAGTATTTT
>NA|NA|15|TRBV4-2|TRBJ1-5
CASSQDWKSNQPQHF
TGTGCCAGCAGCCAAGATTGGAAGAGCAATCAGCCCCAGCATTTT
>many|NA|15|TRBV12-3/TRBV12-4|TRBJ1-1
CASSWSSGRNTEAFF
TGTGCCAGCAGTTGGAGTTCAGGGAGGAACACTGAAGCTTTCTTT
>few|NA|13|TRBV12-5|TRBJ1-1
CASGLRGGTEAFF
TGTGCTAGTGGTTTGCGGGGTGGCACTGAAGCTTTCTTT
>many|TRBD1|15|TRBV11-2|TRBJ2-2
CATTIDRANTGELFF
TGTGCCACTACAATCGACAGGGCCAACACCGGGGAGCTGTTTTTT
>few|TRBD1|15|TRBV2|TRBJ1-1
CASGLEGQGNTEAFF
TGTGCCAGCGGTTTGGAAGGACAGGGAAACACTGAAGCTTTCTTT
>NA|NA|14|TRBV27|TRBJ1-5
CASSAGALGKPQHF
TGTGCCAGCAGTGCGGGTGCGCTCGGAAAGCCCCAGCATTTT
>many|TRBD2|15|TRBV18|TRBJ2-1
CASSPLAGEIGEQFF
TGTGCCAGCTCACCACTAGCGGGAGAAATCGGTGAGCAGTTCTTC
>many|NA|13|TRBV19|TRBJ1-1
CASSVWGNTEAFF
TGTGCCAGTAGTGTATGGGGGAACACTGAAGCTTTCTTT
>many|NA|17|TRBV24-1|TRBJ1-3
CATSDTGLTQSGNTIYF
TGTGCCACCAGTGATACAGGGTTAACTCAATCTGGAAACACCATATATTTT
>many|NA|13|TRBV6-1|TRBJ2-2
CASNEWSTGELFF
TGTGCCAGCAACGAGTGGTCCACCGGGGAGCTGTTTTTT
>many|TRBD2|14|TRBV7-9|TRBJ2-2
CASSRGLGSGELFF
TGTGCCAGCAGCCGGGGACTAGGGTCCGGGGAGCTGTTTTTT
>many|NA|17|TRBV6-1|TRBJ2-1
CASSVRETAGGFDEQFF
TGTGCCAGCTCTGTTCGAGAAACGGCAGGGGGGTTCGATGAGCAGTTCTTC
>few|NA|15|TRBV11-1|TRBJ1-1
CASSLFIGGGTEAFF
TGTGCCAGCAGCTTATTCATTGGGGGAGGCACTGAAGCTTTCTTT
>many|TRBD1|15|TRBV20-1|TRBJ1-6
CSARARQGSRSPLHF
TGCAGTGCTAGAGCGCGACAGGGGTCGCGATCACCCCTCCACTTT
>many|NA|15|TRBV6-5|TRBJ2-7
CASSYSASGSYEQYF
TGTGCCAGCAGTTACTCGGCTAGTGGGTCCTACGAGCAGTACTTC
>NA|TRBD1|15|TRBV7-9|TRBJ2-7
CASSRRQGFSYEQYF
TGTGCCAGCAGCCGAAGACAGGGGTTCTCCTACGAGCAGTACTTC
>many|NA|11|TRBV12-3/TRBV12-4|TRBJ2-7
CASGKAYEQYF
TGTGCCAGCGGCAAGGCCTACGAGCAGTACTTC